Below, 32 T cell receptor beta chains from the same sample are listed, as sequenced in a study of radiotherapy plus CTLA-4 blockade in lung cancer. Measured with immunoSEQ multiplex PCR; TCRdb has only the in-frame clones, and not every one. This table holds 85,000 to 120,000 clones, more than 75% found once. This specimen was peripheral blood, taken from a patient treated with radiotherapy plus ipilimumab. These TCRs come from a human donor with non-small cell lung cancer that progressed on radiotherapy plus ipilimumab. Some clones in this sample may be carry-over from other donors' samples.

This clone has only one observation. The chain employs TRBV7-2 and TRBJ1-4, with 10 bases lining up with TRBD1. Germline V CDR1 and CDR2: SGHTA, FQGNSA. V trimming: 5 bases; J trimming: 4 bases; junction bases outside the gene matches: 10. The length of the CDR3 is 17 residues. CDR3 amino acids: CASSDRVDRGHNEKLFF. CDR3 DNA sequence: TGTGCCAGCAGCGACAGGGTTGACAGGGGGCATAATGAAAAACTGTTTTTT.

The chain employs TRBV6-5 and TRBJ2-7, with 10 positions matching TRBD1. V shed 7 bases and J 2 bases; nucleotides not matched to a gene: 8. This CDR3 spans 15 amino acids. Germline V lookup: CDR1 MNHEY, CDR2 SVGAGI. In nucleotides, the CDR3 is TGTGCCAGCACCCAAAGGGACAGGGGCCCCTACGAGCAGTACTTC. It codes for CASTQRDRGPYEQYF.

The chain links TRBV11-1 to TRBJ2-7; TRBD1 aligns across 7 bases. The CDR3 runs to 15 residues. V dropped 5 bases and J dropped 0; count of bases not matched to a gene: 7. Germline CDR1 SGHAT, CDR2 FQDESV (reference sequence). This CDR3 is CASSRDRVNSYEQYF. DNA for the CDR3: TGTGCCAGCAGCCGAGACAGGGTGAACTCCTACGAGCAGTACTTC.

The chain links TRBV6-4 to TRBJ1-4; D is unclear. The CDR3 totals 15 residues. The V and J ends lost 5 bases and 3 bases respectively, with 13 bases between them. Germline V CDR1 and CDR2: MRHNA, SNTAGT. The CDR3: CASSKSVLPNEKLFF. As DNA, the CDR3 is TGTGCCAGCAGTAAATCGGTGTTGCCTAATGAAAAACTGTTTTTT.

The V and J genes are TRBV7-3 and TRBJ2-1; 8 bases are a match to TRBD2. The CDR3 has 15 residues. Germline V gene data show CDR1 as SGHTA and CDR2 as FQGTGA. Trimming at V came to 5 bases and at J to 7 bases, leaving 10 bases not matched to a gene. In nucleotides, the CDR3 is TGTGCCAGCAGCCAACAAAGCGGGGGAGGGAATGAGCAGTTCTTC. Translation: CASSQQSGGGNEQFF.

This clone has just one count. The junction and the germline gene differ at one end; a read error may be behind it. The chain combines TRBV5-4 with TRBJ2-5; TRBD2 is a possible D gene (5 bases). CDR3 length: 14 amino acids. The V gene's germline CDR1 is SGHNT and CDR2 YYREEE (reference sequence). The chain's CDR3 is CASSLGRTQEAQYF. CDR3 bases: TGTGCCAGCAGCTTGGGCAGGACTCAAGAGGCCCAGTACTTC.

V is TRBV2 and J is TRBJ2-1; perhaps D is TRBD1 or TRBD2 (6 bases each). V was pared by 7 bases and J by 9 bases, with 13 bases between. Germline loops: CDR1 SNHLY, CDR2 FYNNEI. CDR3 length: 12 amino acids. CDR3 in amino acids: CASKRGQSEQFF. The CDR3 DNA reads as TGTGCCAGCAAACGGGGGCAGAGTGAGCAGTTCTTC.

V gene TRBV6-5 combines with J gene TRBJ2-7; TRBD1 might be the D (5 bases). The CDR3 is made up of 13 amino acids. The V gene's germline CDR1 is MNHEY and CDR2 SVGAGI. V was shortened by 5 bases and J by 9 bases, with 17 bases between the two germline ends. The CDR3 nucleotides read TGTGCCAGCAGTCCTCATACCCAGGGCCTGCAGTACTTC. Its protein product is CASSPHTQGLQYF.

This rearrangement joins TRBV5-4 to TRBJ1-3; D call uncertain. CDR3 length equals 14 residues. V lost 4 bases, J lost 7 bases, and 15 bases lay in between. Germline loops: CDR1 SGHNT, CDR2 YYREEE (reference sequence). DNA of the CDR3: TGTGCCAGCAGCCCAGACATATCGCAGAACACCATATATTTT. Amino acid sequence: CASSPDISQNTIYF.

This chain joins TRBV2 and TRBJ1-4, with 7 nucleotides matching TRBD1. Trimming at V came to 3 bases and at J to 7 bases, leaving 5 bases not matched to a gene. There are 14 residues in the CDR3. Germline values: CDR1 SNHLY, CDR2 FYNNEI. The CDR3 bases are TGTGCCAGCAGTGAGGGACAGCGGGCTGAAAAACTGTTTTTT. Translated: CASSEGQRAEKLFF.

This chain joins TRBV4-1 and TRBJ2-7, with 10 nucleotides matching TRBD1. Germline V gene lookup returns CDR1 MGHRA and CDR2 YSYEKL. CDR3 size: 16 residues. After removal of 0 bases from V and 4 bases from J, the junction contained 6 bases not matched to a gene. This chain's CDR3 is CASSQDDRGLRYEQYF. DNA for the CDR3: TGCGCCAGCAGCCAAGATGACAGGGGGCTGAGGTACGAGCAGTACTTC.

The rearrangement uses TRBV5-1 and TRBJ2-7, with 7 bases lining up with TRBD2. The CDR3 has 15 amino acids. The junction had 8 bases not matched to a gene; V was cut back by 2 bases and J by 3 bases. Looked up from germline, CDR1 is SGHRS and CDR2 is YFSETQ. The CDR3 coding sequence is TGCGCCAGCAGCTTCTCCCCCGGGGACTACTACGAGCAGTACTTC. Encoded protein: CASSFSPGDYYEQYF.

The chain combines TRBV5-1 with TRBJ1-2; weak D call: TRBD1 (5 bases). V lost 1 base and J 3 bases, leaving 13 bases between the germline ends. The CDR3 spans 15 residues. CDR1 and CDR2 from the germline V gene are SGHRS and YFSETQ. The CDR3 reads CASSLSQGDDYGYTF. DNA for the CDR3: TGCGCCAGCAGCTTGTCTCAGGGTGACGACTATGGCTACACCTTC. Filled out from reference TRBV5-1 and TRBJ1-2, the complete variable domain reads KAGVTQTPRYLIKTRGQQVTLSCSPISGHRSVSWYQQTPGQGLQFLFEYFSETQRNKGNFPGRFSGRQFSNSRSEMNVSTLELGDSALYLCASSLSQGDDYGYTFGSGTRLTVV.

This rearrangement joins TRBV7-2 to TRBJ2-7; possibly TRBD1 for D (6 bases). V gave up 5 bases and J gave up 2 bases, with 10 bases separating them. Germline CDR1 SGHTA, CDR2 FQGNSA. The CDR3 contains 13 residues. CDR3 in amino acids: CASSRQATYEQYF. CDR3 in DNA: TGTGCCAGCAGCCGACAGGCTACCTACGAGCAGTACTTC. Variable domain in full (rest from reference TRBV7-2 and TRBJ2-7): GAGVSQSPSNKVTEKGKDVELRCDPISGHTALYWYRQSLGQGLEFLIYFQGNSAPDKSGLPSDRFSAERTGGSVSTLTIQRTQQEDSAVYLCASSRQATYEQYFGPGTRLTVT.

CDR3 residues: CASSQDQGANTEAFF. CDR3 nucleotides: TGCGCCAGCAGCCAAGACCAGGGGGCAAACACTGAAGCTTTCTTT. The genes are TRBV4-3 and TRBJ1-1; 8 positions agree with TRBD1. CDR3 length: 15 amino acids. The junction had 2 bases not matched to a gene; V was cut back by 0 bases and J by 2 bases. Germline V gene sequence: CDR1 LGHNA, CDR2 YSLEER.

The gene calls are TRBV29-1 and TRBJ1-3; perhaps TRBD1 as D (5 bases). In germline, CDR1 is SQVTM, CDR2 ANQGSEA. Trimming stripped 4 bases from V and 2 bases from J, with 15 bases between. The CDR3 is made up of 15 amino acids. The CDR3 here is CSVGLGQGAGNTIYF. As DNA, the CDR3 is TGCAGCGTTGGTTTAGGGCAGGGTGCTGGAAACACCATATATTTT. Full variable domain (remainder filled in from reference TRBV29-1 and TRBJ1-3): SAVISQKPSRDICQRGTSLTIQCQVDSQVTMMFWYRQQPGQSLTLIATANQGSEATYESGFVIDKFPISRPNLTFSTLTVSNMSPEDSSIYLCSVGLGQGAGNTIYFGEGSWLTVV.

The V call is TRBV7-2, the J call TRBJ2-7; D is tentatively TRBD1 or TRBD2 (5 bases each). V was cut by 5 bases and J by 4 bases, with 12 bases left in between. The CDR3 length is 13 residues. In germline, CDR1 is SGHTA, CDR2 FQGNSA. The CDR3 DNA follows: TGTGCCAGCAGCCTTCAGGGCGGGTACGAGCAGTACTTC. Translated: CASSLQGGYEQYF.

DNA of the CDR3: TGTGCCAGCAGCTTAGAGCTCGGGACAGGGCCCACAGATACGCAGTATTTT. It specifies CASSLELGTGPTDTQYF. The gene calls are TRBV7-9 and TRBJ2-3; 9 bases fit TRBD1. CDR3 size: 17 residues. Germline V gene lookup returns CDR1 SEHNR and CDR2 FQNEAQ (reference sequence). Trimming removed 1 base from V and 2 bases from J; junction bases left unmatched: 7. Together with reference TRBV7-9 and TRBJ2-3, the CDR3 gives the full variable domain: DTGVSQNPRHKITKRGQNVTFRCDPISEHNRLYWYRQTLGQGPEFLTYFQNEAQLEKSRLLSDRFSAERPKGSFSTLEIQRTEQGDSAMYLCASSLELGTGPTDTQYFGPGTRLTVL.

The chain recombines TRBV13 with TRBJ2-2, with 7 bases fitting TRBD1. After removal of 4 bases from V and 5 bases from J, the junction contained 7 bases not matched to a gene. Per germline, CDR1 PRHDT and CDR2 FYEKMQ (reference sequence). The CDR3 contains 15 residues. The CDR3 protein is CASSSDRAGTGELFF. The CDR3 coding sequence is TGTGCCAGCAGCTCAGACAGGGCCGGGACCGGGGAGCTGTTTTTT.

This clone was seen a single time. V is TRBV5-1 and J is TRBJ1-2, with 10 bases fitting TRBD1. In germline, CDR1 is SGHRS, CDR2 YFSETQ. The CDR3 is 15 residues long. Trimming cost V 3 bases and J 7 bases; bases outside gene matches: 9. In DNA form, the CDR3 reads TGCGCCAGCAGCTCCACCCTCGGACAGGGGGTTGGCTACACCTTC. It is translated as CASSSTLGQGVGYTF.

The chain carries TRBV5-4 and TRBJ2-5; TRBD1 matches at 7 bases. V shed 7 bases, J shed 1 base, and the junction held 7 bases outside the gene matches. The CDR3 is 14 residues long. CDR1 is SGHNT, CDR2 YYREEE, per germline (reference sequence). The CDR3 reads CASRVGQRQETQYF. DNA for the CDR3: TGTGCCAGCCGGGTGGGACAGCGCCAAGAGACCCAGTACTTC.

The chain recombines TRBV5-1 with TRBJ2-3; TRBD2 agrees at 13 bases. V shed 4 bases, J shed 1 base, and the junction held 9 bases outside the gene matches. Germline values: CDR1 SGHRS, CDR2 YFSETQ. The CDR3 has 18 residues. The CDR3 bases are TGCGCCAGCAGCCTGTCGACTAGCGGGGGGCCGCGCACAGATACGCAGTATTTT. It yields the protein CASSLSTSGGPRTDTQYF.

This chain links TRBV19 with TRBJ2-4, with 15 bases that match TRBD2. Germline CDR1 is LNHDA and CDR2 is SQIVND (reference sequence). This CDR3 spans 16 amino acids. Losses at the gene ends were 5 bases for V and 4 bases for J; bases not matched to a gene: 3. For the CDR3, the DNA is TGTGCCAGTAGTCCAGGACTAGCGGGGGGGAAAAACATTCAGTACTTC. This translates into CASSPGLAGGKNIQYF.

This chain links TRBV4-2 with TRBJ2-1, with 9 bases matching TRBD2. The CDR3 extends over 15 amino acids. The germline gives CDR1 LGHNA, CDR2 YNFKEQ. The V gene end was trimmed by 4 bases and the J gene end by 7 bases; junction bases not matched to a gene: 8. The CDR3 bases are TGTGCCAGCAGCCTCAGGGGCGGGGGGGAAAATGAGCAGTTCTTC. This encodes CASSLRGGGENEQFF.

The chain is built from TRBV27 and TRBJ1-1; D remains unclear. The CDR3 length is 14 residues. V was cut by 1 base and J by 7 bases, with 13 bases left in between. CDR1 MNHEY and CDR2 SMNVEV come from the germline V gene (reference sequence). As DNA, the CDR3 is TGTGCCAGCAGTTTATATGGGTTTCAGAGTGAAGCTTTCTTT. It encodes CASSLYGFQSEAFF.

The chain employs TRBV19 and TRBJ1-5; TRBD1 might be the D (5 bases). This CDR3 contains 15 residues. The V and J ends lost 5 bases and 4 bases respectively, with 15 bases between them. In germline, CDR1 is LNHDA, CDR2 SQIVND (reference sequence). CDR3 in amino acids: CASSDARGLNQPQHF. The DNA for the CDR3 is TGTGCCAGTAGTGACGCAAGGGGTCTTAATCAGCCCCAGCATTTT.

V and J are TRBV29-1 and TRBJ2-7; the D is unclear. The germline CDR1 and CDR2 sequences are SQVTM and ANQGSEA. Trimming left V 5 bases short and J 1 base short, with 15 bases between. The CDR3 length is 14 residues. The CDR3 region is CSVRRSDQSYEQYF. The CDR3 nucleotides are TGCAGCGTTCGAAGGTCAGATCAATCCTACGAGCAGTACTTC.

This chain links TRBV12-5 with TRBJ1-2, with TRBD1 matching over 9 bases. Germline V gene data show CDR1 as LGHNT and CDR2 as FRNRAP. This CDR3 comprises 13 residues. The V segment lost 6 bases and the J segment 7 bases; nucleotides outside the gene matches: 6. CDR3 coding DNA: TGTGCTAGTGGCGGGGGACAGGGTTTTGGCTACACCTTC. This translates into CASGGGQGFGYTF.

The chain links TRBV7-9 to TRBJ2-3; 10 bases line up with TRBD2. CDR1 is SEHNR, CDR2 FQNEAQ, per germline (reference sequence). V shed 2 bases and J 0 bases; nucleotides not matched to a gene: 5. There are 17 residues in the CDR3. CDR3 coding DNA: TGTGCCAGCAGCTTACTTCTAGCGGGGGTCAGCACAGATACGCAGTATTTT. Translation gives CASSLLLAGVSTDTQYF.

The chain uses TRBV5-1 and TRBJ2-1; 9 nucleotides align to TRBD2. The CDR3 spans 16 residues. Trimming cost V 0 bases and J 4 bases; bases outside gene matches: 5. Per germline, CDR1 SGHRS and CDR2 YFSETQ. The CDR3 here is CASSLASSGTYNEQFF. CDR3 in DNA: TGCGCCAGCAGCTTGGCCTCTAGCGGGACTTACAATGAGCAGTTCTTC.

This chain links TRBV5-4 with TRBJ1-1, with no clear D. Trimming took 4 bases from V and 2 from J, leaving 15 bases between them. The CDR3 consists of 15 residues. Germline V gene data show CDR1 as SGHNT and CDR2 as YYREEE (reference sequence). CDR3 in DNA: TGTGCCAGCAGCCCCCCAGCGGGAGAAAACACTGAAGCTTTCTTT. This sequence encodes CASSPPAGENTEAFF.

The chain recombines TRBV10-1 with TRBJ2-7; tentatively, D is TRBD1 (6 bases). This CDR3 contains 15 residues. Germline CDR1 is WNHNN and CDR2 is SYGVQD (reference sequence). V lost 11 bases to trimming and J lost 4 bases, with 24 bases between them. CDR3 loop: CAGYRARWAKYEQYF. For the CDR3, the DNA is TGCGCCGGCTACAGGGCCCGGTGGGCTAAATACGAGCAGTACTTC.